Given below is one T cell receptor (beta chain) in context. The data are from a study of blood T cell repertoires in COVID-19. Across the whole study: The origin of the acute and convalescent COVID-19 samples was the United States, Italy and Spain. Nucleic acid was either cDNA or gDNA, and it came from T cells, B-cell-depleted T cells, or PBMCs.

With V trimmed by 3 bases and J by 1 base, 7 bases remained unmatched. Germline CDR1 reads SEHNR; CDR2 reads FQNEAQ (reference sequence). This CDR3 region has 16 residues. Original handling: Amplifying reference gene primers gave estimates of nucleated cell counts. The repertoire was sequenced with immunoSEQ multiplex PCR; TCRdb's copy has only in-frame clones and lacks some. V and J calls and clone size are copied from that table; D and trimming were computed from the DNA. The sample carries 70,000 to 80,000 clones, roughly 83% recorded once. The chain joins TRBV7-9 to TRBJ2-3; TRBD1 matches at 7 bases. This clonotype originated in an elderly man with acute or convalescent COVID-19. The sequenced material came from peripheral blood. Here the CDR3 reads CASSFTGVWGTDTQYF. DNA for the CDR3: TGTGCCAGCAGCTTCACAGGGGTTTGGGGCACAGATACGCAGTATTTT.